This T cell receptor beta chain was identified in a study of blood T cells in healthy people across ages. The CDR3 loop spans 16 amino acids. V was clipped by 0 bases and J by 8 bases; unmatched bases: 11. Germline V CDR1 and CDR2: SGHTS, YDEGEE. This clonotype has more than one count but fewer than ten. The use of a sample-barcoded 5' primer and a J-beta primer mix characterized a second PCR of about 7 to 12 cycles. TCRdb fed the 5' RACE reads into MiXCR, producing one record per CDR3 protein. The sample records about 620,000 distinct CDR3 sequences, around 50% being singletons. V gene TRBV5-8 combines with J gene TRBJ2-3; 8 bases map to TRBD2. Material for sequencing was blood. The TCR comes from a woman older than 75 in good health. Here the CDR3 DNA reads TGTGCCAGCAGCTTGGCTCCGCGGGGGGCCCAAGCTACGCAGTATTTT. It codes for CASSLAPRGAQATQYF.